This entry lists 28 T cell receptor beta chains sequenced from one sample in a study of cytomegalovirus exposure and HLA in healthy donors (dated by TCRdb to about 2017). Receptor amplification or capture employed the immunoSEQ multiplex PCR assay. For the multiplex PCR, a mixture combining 60 forward primers for TCR Vbeta segments and 13 reverse primers for TCR Jbeta segments was used. Sourced from immuneACCESS, this table was stored by TCRdb with only in-frame sequences that have V and J called. A share of the clones is absent; for the studies checked, an unresolved V gene accounts for under half, and the remainder has no known explanation. The sample table shows 100,000 to 150,000 clones, and more than 9% are seen once. The ten largest account for approximately 4.4% of the sample. The specimen sequenced was PBMCs. These receptors all come from a woman aged 18-29 years in good health and CMV-seropositive.

V gene TRBV18 combines with J gene TRBJ1-2; no reliable D call. There are 14 residues in the CDR3. Trimming left V 2 bases short and J 10 bases short, with 17 bases between. CDR1 is KGHSH and CDR2 is LQKENI in the germline V gene. The chain's CDR3 is CASSPMGGLSDYTF. The CDR3 nucleotides are TGTGCCAGCTCACCAATGGGCGGGCTAAGTGACTACACCTTC.

J is TRBJ2-5 and V is TRBV7-9, with 7 positions matching TRBD2. The CDR3 is 14 residues long. The germline gives CDR1 SEHNR, CDR2 FQNEAQ (reference sequence). After removal of 5 bases from V and 1 base from J, the junction contained 4 bases not matched to a gene. CDR3 sequence: CASSKLASQETQYF. The CDR3 DNA reads as TGTGCCAGCAGCAAACTAGCGTCCCAAGAGACCCAGTACTTC. Complete variable domain (other parts from reference TRBV7-9 and TRBJ2-5): DTGVSQNPRHKITKRGQNVTFRCDPISEHNRLYWYRQTLGQGPEFLTYFQNEAQLEKSRLLSDRFSAERPKGSFSTLEIQRTEQGDSAMYLCASSKLASQETQYFGPGTRLLVL.

The chain uses TRBV10-3 and TRBJ2-5; possible D gene TRBD1, 6 bases. The germline gives CDR1 ENHRY, CDR2 SYGVKD. CDR3 length: 14 amino acids. Trimming took off 2 bases at V and 1 base at J, with 8 bases between the two ends. The CDR3 protein is CAISEQTGQETQYF. The CDR3 nucleotides are TGTGCCATCAGTGAGCAGACAGGCCAAGAGACCCAGTACTTC.

The J gene is TRBJ1-5, the V gene TRBV6-5, with D hard to call. Germline-derived CDR1 and CDR2 are MNHEY and SVGAGI. V was trimmed by 6 bases and J by 3 bases, leaving 9 bases between them. CDR3 length: 13 residues. This CDR3 is CASSLLYNQPQHF. Written as DNA, the CDR3 is TGTGCCAGCAGCCTTCTCTACAATCAGCCCCAGCATTTT.

This clone was counted between two and nine times. The chain joins TRBV5-4 to TRBJ2-7; D gene uncertain. The CDR3 runs 11 residues. Per germline, CDR1 SGHNT and CDR2 YYREEE (reference sequence). V was shortened by 0 bases and J by 5 bases, with 3 bases between the two germline ends. CDR3: CASSLANEQYF. In DNA, the CDR3 is TGTGCCAGCAGCTTGGCTAACGAGCAGTACTTC.

J is TRBJ2-7 and V is TRBV2; TRBD2 agrees at 7 bases. The trim removed 6 bases at V and 11 bases at J, leaving 16 bases unmatched. The germline CDR1 and CDR2 sequences are SNHLY and FYNNEI. The CDR3 sequence is 14 residues long. The CDR3 DNA reads as TGTGCCAGCAGCCCGATGGCTAGCGGCAAAGAGGAGTACTTC. Translated, it gives CASSPMASGKEEYF.

The genes are TRBV18 and TRBJ1-4; D uncertain. Trimming shortened V by 3 bases and J by 4 bases, and 12 bases separated the two germline ends. The CDR3 spans 15 residues. The germline gives CDR1 KGHSH, CDR2 LQKENI. CDR3 protein: CASSPRTAGNEKLFF. CDR3 nucleotide sequence: TGTGCCAGCTCACCCCGGACCGCGGGTAATGAAAAACTGTTTTTT. Combining the CDR3 with reference TRBV18 and TRBJ1-4 gives the whole variable domain NAGVMQNPRHLVRRRGQEARLRCSPMKGHSHVYWYRQLPEEGLKFMVYLQKENIIDESGMPKERFSAEFPKEGPSILRIQQVVRGDSAAYFCASSPRTAGNEKLFFGSGTQLSVL.

The CDR3 loop is CASSLAPGGGGSEAFF. CDR3 in DNA: TGTGCCAGCAGCTTAGCCCCTGGAGGGGGAGGGTCTGAAGCTTTCTTT. The chain joins TRBV11-3 to TRBJ1-1; TRBD1 might be the D (6 bases). The CDR3 length is 16 residues. The germline V gene has CDR1 SGHNT and CDR2 YENEEA. V was trimmed by 1 base and J by 6 bases, leaving 18 bases between them.

The chain combines TRBV10-3 with TRBJ2-7, with D maybe TRBD2 (6 bases). The V end lost 3 bases, the J end lost 3 bases, and 9 bases lay between the germline ends. Germline V lookup: CDR1 ENHRY, CDR2 SYGVKD. The CDR3 length is 13 residues. This CDR3 is CAISELAHYEQYF. CDR3 DNA: TGTGCCATCAGTGAACTAGCACACTACGAGCAGTACTTC.

This clone showed up just a few times. A junction boundary mismatches the germline segment, possibly from a read error. This chain links TRBV9 with TRBJ1-2; possibly TRBD1 for D (5 bases). Germline values: CDR1 SGDLS, CDR2 YYNGEE. There are 11 residues in the CDR3. DNA of the CDR3: TGTGCCAGCAGCTATATGGACACTCCGAACTTC. It yields the protein CASSYMDTPNF.

This clone has more than one count but fewer than ten. The chain employs TRBV6-6 and TRBJ1-5; 8 bases line up with TRBD1. Per germline, CDR1 MNHNY and CDR2 SVGAGI (reference sequence). V shed 4 bases and J 7 bases; nucleotides not matched to a gene: 3. CDR3 size: 13 residues. CDR3 in DNA: TGTGCCAGCAGTTCCACAGGGGGGCAGCCCCAGCATTTT. It specifies CASSSTGGQPQHF.

The table lists this clone with a few counts. The CDR3 bases are TGTGCCAGCTCACCAGGGACTAGCGGGACCCCCGAGACCCAGTACTTC. The encoded protein is CASSPGTSGTPETQYF. The chain carries TRBV18 and TRBJ2-5; TRBD2 matches 13 bases. In germline, CDR1 is KGHSH, CDR2 LQKENI. V lost 2 bases and J lost 5; bases outside the gene matches: 5. The length of the CDR3 is 16 residues.

This chain uses TRBV5-1 with TRBJ2-2; D is perhaps TRBD2 (6 bases). This CDR3 comprises 18 residues. The V end was cut by 0 bases, the J end by 0 bases, with 15 bases between. CDR1 and CDR2 (germline): SGHRS, YFSETQ. The CDR3: CASSLEGAGLANTGELFF. CDR3 nucleotides: TGCGCCAGCAGCTTGGAGGGTGCGGGGCTTGCGAACACCGGGGAGCTGTTTTTT.

This clone appeared a few times. The chain combines TRBV27 with TRBJ1-1; a weak D match, TRBD1 (5 bases). With 6 bases removed from V and 4 bases from J, the gap between germline ends came to 12 bases. This CDR3 spans 13 amino acids. The germline V gene encodes CDR1 MNHEY and CDR2 SMNVEV (reference sequence). CDR3 bases: TGTGCCAGCAGCGACTCGACAGCCACTGAAGCTTTCTTT. Its translation is CASSDSTATEAFF.

This sequence joins TRBV14 and TRBJ1-4; TRBD1 matches at 9 bases. The CDR3 covers 16 residues. Trimming took 1 base from V and 7 from J; bases not matched to a gene: 7. The germline gives CDR1 SGHDN, CDR2 FVKESK. CDR3 sequence reads: CASSQAQTGGLEKLFF. In DNA form, the CDR3 reads TGTGCCAGCAGCCAAGCCCAGACAGGGGGTCTTGAAAAACTGTTTTTT.

The rearrangement links TRBV20-1 to TRBJ2-5; 7 bases line up with TRBD1. Losses at the gene ends were 4 bases for V and 6 bases for J; bases not matched to a gene: 2. CDR1 is DFQATT and CDR2 is SNEGSKA in the germline V gene (reference sequence). The CDR3 totals 11 residues. The CDR3 DNA reads as TGCAGTGCTACAGGGGGTAAGACCCAGTACTTC. Translating gives CSATGGKTQYF.

This clone appeared a few times. The genes are TRBV7-8 and TRBJ1-4; D perhaps matches TRBD1 (6 bases). The CDR3 contains 17 residues. The V end was cut by 4 bases, the J end by 4 bases, with 19 bases between. Germline loops: CDR1 SGHVS, CDR2 FQNEAQ. For the CDR3, the DNA is TGTGCCAGCAGCTCTGACCTTGGGGGGGGACATAATGAAAAACTGTTTTTT. It is translated as CASSSDLGGGHNEKLFF.

The sample holds a few counts of this clone. CDR3 nucleotides: TGTGCCAGCAGAACACAGGGGGCTTCTGAAGCTTTCTTT. This encodes CASRTQGASEAFF. This chain connects TRBV5-6 to TRBJ1-1, with 9 nucleotides matching TRBD1. V shed 5 bases, J shed 6 bases, and the junction held 5 bases outside the gene matches. CDR3 length: 13 residues. Germline CDR1 reads SGHDT; CDR2 reads YYEEEE. The complete variable domain, with remaining parts taken from reference TRBV5-6 and TRBJ1-1, reads DAGVTQSPTHLIKTRGQQVTLRCSPKSGHDTVSWYQQALGQGPQFIFQYYEEEERQRGNFPDRFSGHQFPNYSSELNVNALLLGDSALYLCASRTQGASEAFFGQGTRLTVV.

The table lists this clone with a few counts. The chain couples TRBV7-9 to TRBJ2-5; D is possibly TRBD2 (6 bases). Trimming removed 3 bases at V and 1 base at J, with 9 bases between. The CDR3 runs 14 residues. Germline-derived CDR1 and CDR2 are SEHNR and FQNEAQ (reference sequence). CDR3 in DNA: TGTGCCAGCAGCTTCGGGAGAGCCCAAGAGACCCAGTACTTC. Its translation: CASSFGRAQETQYF.

This clone was detected only a few times. The gene calls are TRBV2 and TRBJ2-3; 10 bases map to TRBD2. The CDR3 spans 16 residues. CDR1 and CDR2 from the germline V gene are SNHLY and FYNNEI. The V segment lost 1 base and the J segment 5 bases; nucleotides outside the gene matches: 6. CDR3 sequence: CASSEGVSGREDTQYF. CDR3 DNA: TGTGCCAGCAGTGAAGGGGTCAGCGGGAGGGAAGATACGCAGTATTTT.

This clone was seen more than once but under ten times. The J gene is TRBJ1-2, the V gene TRBV29-1; the match to TRBD1 covers 12 bases. Germline V gene lookup returns CDR1 SQVTM and CDR2 ANQGSEA. V was clipped by 2 bases and J by 4 bases; unmatched bases: 5. The CDR3 has 15 amino acids. CDR3 loop: CSVEKGTGGVYGYTF. Written as DNA, the CDR3 is TGCAGCGTTGAAAAGGGGACAGGGGGCGTCTATGGCTACACCTTC.

The chain combines TRBV2 with TRBJ2-2; 7 positions agree with TRBD1. The CDR3 consists of 13 residues. V trimming: 6 bases; J trimming: 8 bases; junction bases outside the gene matches: 6. CDR1 and CDR2 from the germline V gene are SNHLY and FYNNEI. The CDR3 spells CASSHRGGGELFF. In DNA, the CDR3 is TGTGCCAGCAGCCACAGGGGTGGGGGGGAGCTGTTTTTT. The whole variable domain, remainder taken from reference TRBV2 and TRBJ2-2, is EPEVTQTPSHQVTQMGQEVILRCVPISNHLYFYWYRQILGQKVEFLVSFYNNEISEKSEIFDDQFSVERPDGSNFTLKIRSTKLEDSAMYFCASSHRGGGELFFGEGSRLTVL.

This clone occurred a few times. The V gene is TRBV28, the J gene TRBJ1-2; TRBD1 matches 9 bases. Trimming cost V 5 bases and J 7 bases; bases outside gene matches: 14. The CDR3 totals 16 residues. The germline V gene has CDR1 MDHEN and CDR2 SYDVKM. The CDR3 DNA sequence: TGTGCCAGCAGTCTCCGGACAGGGGCCCAAGTCGGTGGCTACACCTTC. It encodes CASSLRTGAQVGGYTF.

This chain links TRBV2 with TRBJ1-4, with 8 bases aligning to TRBD1. This CDR3 spans 15 amino acids. J lost 3 bases, V lost 6 bases, and 6 bases had no gene match. The germline gives CDR1 SNHLY, CDR2 FYNNEI. The CDR3 nucleotides read TGTGCCAGCAGGCCTCAGGGGGCGGCTAATGAAAAACTGTTTTTT. Translation: CASRPQGAANEKLFF.

The chain links TRBV2 to TRBJ2-6; weak D call: TRBD2 (6 bases). CDR1 and CDR2 (germline): SNHLY, FYNNEI. The CDR3 length is 13 residues. The germline V and J ends were trimmed by 8 bases and 5 bases, with 10 bases remaining between them. CDR3 bases: TGTGCCAGCGCGGGGAATTGGGCCAACGTCCTGACTTTC. Residues: CASAGNWANVLTF.

This clone occurred a few times. The chain is built from TRBV7-9 and TRBJ2-1, with 14 positions matching TRBD2. The V and J ends lost 4 bases and 8 bases, in that order; junction bases with no gene match: 13. The length of the CDR3 is 18 residues. Germline CDR1 and CDR2: SEHNR and FQNEAQ (reference sequence). CDR3 sequence: CASSSSNPGLAGVYEQFF. Here the CDR3 DNA reads TGTGCCAGCAGCTCATCAAATCCGGGACTAGCGGGAGTGTATGAGCAGTTCTTC.

The gene calls are TRBV7-9 and TRBJ1-1; the D gene is possibly TRBD1 (6 bases). The CDR3 consists of 11 residues. Trimming removed 2 bases from V and 9 bases from J, with 7 bases in between. Germline V gene data show CDR1 as SEHNR and CDR2 as FQNEAQ (reference sequence). CDR3 sequence reads: CASSLTGKAFF. The CDR3, as DNA: TGTGCCAGCAGCTTAACAGGGAAAGCTTTCTTT.

This clone has a handful of counts. V and J are TRBV7-3 and TRBJ2-1; TRBD2 is a possible D gene (6 bases). CDR3 length equals 13 residues. The V gene's germline CDR1 is SGHTA and CDR2 FQGTGA. Trimming shortened V by 4 bases and J by 6 bases, and 10 bases separated the two germline ends. CDR3 region: CASSSGGANEQFF. The CDR3 DNA reads as TGTGCCAGCAGCTCCGGAGGGGCCAATGAGCAGTTCTTC. The whole variable domain, filled in from reference TRBV7-3 and TRBJ2-1, reads GAGVSQTPSNKVTEKGKYVELRCDPISGHTALYWYRQSLGQGPEFLIYFQGTGAADDSGLPNDRFFAVRPEGSVSTLKIQRTERGDSAVYLCASSSGGANEQFFGPGTRLTVL.